This entry is about one T cell receptor beta chain. The data were obtained in a study of CXCR3-negative and CXCR3-positive naive CD8 T cells. The CDR3 length is 17 residues. Germline V gene data show CDR1 as LGHNA and CDR2 as YNFKEQ. UMI-labeled TRB cDNA libraries were prepared by 5' RACE. TCRdb re-called the 5' RACE reads; one entry per CDR3 protein, DNA not given. The sample data list about 43,000 distinct CDR3 sequences. Input material: memory CD8+ T cells from blood. This sequence was found in a human donor in good health. Some clones in this sample may be carry-over from other donors' samples. The V and J genes are TRBV4-2 and TRBJ2-5; TCRdb gives TRBD1 as the D gene, but with no DNA this cannot be confirmed. The CDR3 sequence: CASSQDGDRGFLETQYF.